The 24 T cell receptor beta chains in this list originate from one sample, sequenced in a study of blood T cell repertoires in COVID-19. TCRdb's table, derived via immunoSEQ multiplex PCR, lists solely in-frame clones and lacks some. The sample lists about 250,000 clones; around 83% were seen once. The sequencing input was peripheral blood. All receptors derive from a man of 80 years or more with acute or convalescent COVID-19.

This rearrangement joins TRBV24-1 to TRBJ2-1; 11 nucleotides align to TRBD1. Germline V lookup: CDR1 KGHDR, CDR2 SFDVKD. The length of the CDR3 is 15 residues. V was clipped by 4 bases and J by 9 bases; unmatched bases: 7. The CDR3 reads CATSDPGTGGTEQFF. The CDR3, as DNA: TGTGCCACCAGTGACCCGGGGACAGGGGGGACTGAGCAGTTCTTC.

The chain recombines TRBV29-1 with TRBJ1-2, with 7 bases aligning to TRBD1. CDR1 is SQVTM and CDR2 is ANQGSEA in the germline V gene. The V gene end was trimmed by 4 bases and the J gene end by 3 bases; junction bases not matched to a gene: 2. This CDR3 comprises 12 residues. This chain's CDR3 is CSVVQGDYGYTF. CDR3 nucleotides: TGCAGCGTTGTGCAGGGGGACTATGGCTACACCTTC.

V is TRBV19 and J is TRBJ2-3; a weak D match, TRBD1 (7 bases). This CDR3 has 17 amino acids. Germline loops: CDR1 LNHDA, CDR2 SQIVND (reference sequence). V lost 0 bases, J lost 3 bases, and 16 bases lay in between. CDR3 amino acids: CASSIDLGGQRTDTQYF. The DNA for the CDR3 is TGTGCCAGTAGTATAGATCTCGGGGGACAGCGAACAGATACGCAGTATTTT. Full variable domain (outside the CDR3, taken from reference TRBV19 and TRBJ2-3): DGGITQSPKYLFRKEGQNVTLSCEQNLNHDAMYWYRQDPGQGLRLIYYSQIVNDFQKGDIAEGYSVSREKKESFPLTVTSAQKNPTAFYLCASSIDLGGQRTDTQYFGPGTRLTVL.

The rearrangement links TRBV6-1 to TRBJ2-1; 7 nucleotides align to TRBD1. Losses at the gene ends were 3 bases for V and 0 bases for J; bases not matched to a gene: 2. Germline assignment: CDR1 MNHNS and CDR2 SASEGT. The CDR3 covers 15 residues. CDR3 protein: CASSDRQGSYNEQFF. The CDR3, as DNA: TGTGCCAGCAGTGATAGACAGGGCTCCTACAATGAGCAGTTCTTC.

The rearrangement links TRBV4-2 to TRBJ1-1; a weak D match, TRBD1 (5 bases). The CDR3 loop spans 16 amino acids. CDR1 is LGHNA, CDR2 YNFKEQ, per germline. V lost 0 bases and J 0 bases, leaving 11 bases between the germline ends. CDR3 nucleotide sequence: TGTGCCAGCAGCCAAGATCAGGGAGGGATGAACACTGAAGCTTTCTTT. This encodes CASSQDQGGMNTEAFF.

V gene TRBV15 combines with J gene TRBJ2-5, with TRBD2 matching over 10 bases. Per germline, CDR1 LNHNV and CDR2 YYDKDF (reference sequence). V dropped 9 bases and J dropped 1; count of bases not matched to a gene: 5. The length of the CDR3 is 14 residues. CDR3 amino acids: CATASGSSQETQYF. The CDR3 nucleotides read TGTGCCACTGCTAGCGGGAGTTCCCAAGAGACCCAGTACTTC.

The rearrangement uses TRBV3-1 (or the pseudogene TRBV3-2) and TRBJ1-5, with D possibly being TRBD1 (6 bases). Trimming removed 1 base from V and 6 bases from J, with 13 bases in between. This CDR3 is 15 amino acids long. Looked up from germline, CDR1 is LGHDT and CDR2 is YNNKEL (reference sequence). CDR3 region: CASSQGGGGPQPQHF. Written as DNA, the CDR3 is TGTGCCAGCAGCCAAGGGGGCGGGGGCCCTCAGCCCCAGCATTTT.

CDR3 residues: CASYRGPNTEAFF. CDR3 nucleotides: TGTGCCTCCTACAGGGGGCCGAACACTGAAGCTTTCTTT. V is TRBV27 and J is TRBJ1-1; 9 bases align to TRBD1. The CDR3 extends over 13 amino acids. Germline CDR1 is MNHEY and CDR2 is SMNVEV (reference sequence). V shed 11 bases, J shed 1 base, and the junction held 5 bases outside the gene matches.

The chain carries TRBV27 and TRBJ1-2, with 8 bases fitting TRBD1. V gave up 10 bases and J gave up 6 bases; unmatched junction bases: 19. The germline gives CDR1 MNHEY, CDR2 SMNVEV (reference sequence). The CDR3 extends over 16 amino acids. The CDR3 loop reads CATQPQGALRKNGYTF. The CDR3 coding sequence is TGTGCCACCCAACCTCAGGGGGCGCTACGGAAGAATGGCTACACCTTC.

CDR3 nucleotides: TGCAGTGCTAGTCGGGACAGCGATAATTCACCCCTCCACTTT. This gives the protein CSASRDSDNSPLHF. The genes are TRBV20-1 and TRBJ1-6; TRBD1 aligns across 7 bases. The CDR3 spans 14 residues. CDR1 DFQATT and CDR2 SNEGSKA come from the germline V gene (reference sequence). V was pared by 3 bases and J by 5 bases, with 4 bases of the junction left unmatched.

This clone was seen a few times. The CDR3 region is CASRGTGANTGELFF. The CDR3 bases are TGTGCCAGCAGGGGTACGGGCGCGAACACCGGGGAGCTGTTTTTT. The V and J genes are TRBV19 and TRBJ2-2; D might be TRBD1 (6 bases). The V and J ends lost 9 bases and 0 bases respectively, with 14 bases between them. This CDR3 has 15 residues. From germline, CDR1 is LNHDA and CDR2 SQIVND (reference sequence).

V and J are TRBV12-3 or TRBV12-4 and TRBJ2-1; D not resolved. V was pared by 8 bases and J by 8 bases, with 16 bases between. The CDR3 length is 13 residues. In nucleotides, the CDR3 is TGTGCCAGCCTCCGTAGAGCGTGGGATGAGCAGTTCTTC. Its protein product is CASLRRAWDEQFF.

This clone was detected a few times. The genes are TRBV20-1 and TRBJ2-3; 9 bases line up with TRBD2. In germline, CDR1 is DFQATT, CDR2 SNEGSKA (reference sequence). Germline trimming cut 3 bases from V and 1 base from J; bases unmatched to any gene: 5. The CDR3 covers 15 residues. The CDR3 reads CSASLAGVGTDTQYF. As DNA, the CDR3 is TGCAGTGCTAGTTTAGCGGGGGTGGGCACAGATACGCAGTATTTT.

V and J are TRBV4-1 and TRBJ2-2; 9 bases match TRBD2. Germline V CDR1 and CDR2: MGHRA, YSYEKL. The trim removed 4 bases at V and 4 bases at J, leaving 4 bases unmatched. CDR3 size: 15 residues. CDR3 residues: CASSLSGRGTGELFF. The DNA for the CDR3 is TGCGCCAGCAGCCTTAGCGGGAGAGGCACCGGGGAGCTGTTTTTT.

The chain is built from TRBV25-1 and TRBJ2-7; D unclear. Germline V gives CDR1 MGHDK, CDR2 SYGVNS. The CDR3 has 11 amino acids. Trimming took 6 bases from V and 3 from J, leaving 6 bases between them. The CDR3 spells CASRAGYEQYF. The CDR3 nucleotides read TGTGCCAGCAGGGCAGGCTACGAGCAGTACTTC.

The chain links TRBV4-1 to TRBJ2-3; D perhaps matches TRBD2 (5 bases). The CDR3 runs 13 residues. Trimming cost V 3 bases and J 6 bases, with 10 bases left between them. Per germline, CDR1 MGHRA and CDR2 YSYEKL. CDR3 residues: CASSQGSGDTQYF. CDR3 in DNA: TGCGCCAGCAGCCAGGGCTCGGGGGATACGCAGTATTTT.

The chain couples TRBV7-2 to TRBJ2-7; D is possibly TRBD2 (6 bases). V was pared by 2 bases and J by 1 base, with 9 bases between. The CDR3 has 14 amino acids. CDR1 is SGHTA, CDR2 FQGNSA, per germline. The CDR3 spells CASSLYAGSYEQYF. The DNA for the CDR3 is TGTGCCAGCAGCTTATACGCGGGATCCTACGAGCAGTACTTC.

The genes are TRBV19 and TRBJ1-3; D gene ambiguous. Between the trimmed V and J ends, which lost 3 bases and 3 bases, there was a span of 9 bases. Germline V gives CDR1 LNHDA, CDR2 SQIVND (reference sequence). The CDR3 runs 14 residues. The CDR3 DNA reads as TGTGCCAGTAGTATTAGAGGGTATGGAAACACCATATATTTT. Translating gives CASSIRGYGNTIYF.

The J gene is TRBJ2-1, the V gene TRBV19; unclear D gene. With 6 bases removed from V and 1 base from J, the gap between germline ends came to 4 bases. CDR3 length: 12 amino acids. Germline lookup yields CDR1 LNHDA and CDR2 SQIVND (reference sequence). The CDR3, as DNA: TGTGCCAGTAGGACTTCCTACAATGAGCAGTTCTTC. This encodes CASRTSYNEQFF. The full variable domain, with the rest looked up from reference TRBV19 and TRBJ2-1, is DGGITQSPKYLFRKEGQNVTLSCEQNLNHDAMYWYRQDPGQGLRLIYYSQIVNDFQKGDIAEGYSVSREKKESFPLTVTSAQKNPTAFYLCASRTSYNEQFFGPGTRLTVL.

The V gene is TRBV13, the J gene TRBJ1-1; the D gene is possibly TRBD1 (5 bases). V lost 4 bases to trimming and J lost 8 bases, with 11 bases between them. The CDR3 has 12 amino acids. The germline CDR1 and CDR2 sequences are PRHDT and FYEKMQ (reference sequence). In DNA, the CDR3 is TGTGCCAGCAGCTCATCTCACAGGGAAGCTTTCTTT. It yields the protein CASSSSHREAFF.

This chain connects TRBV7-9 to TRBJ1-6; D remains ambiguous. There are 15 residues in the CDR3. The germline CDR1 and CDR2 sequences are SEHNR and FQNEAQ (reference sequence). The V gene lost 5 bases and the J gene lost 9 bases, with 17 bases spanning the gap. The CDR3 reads CASSRQGTTGSPLHF. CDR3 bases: TGTGCCAGCAGCCGCCAAGGCACCACGGGTTCACCCCTCCACTTT.

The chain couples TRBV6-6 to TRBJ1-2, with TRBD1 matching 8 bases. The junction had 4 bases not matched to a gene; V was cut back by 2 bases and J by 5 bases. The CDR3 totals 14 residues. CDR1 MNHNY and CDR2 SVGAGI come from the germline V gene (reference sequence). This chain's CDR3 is CASSYGQGTYGYTF. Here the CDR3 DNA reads TGTGCCAGCAGTTACGGACAGGGCACGTATGGCTACACCTTC.

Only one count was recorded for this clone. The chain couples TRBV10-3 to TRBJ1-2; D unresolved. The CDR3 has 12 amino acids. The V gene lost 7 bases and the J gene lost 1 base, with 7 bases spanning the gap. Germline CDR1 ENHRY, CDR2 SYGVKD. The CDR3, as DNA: TGTGCCATCAAGAGCGGTAACTATGGCTACACCTTC. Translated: CAIKSGNYGYTF.

CDR3 DNA sequence: TGTGCCAGCAGTGCGGTGTTGACTGAAGCTTTCTTT. Translated, it gives CASSAVLTEAFF. V gene TRBV2 combines with J gene TRBJ1-1; D is undetermined. Germline CDR1 is SNHLY and CDR2 is FYNNEI. The CDR3 is made up of 12 amino acids. V lost 4 bases and J 5 bases, leaving 8 bases between the germline ends. The variable domain in full, with the rest retrieved from reference TRBV2 and TRBJ1-1, is EPEVTQTPSHQVTQMGQEVILRCVPISNHLYFYWYRQILGQKVEFLVSFYNNEISEKSEIFDDQFSVERPDGSNFTLKIRSTKLEDSAMYFCASSAVLTEAFFGQGTRLTVV.